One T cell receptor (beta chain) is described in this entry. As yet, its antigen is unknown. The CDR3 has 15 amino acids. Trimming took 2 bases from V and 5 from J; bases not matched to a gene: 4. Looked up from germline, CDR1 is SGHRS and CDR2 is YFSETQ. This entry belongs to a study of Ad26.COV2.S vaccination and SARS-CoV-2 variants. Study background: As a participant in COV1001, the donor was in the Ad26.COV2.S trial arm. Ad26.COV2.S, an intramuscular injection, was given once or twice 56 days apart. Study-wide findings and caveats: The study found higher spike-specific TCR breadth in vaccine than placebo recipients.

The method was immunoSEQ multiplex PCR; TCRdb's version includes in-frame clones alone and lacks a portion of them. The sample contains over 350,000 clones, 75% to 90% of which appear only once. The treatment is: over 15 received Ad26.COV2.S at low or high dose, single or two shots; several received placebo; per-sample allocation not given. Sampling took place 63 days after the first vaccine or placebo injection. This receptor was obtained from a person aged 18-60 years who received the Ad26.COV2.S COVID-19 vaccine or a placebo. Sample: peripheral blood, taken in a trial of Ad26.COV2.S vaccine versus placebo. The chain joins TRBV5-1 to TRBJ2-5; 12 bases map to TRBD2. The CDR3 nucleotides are TGCGCCAGCAGCTTCGGACTAGCGGGGAATGAGACCCAGTACTTC. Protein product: CASSFGLAGNETQYF. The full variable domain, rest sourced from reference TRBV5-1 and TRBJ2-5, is KAGVTQTPRYLIKTRGQQVTLSCSPISGHRSVSWYQQTPGQGLQFLFEYFSETQRNKGNFPGRFSGRQFSNSRSEMNVSTLELGDSALYLCASSFGLAGNETQYFGPGTRLLVL.